This TCR beta chain is drawn from a study of T cell responses to AZD1222 COVID-19 vaccine. Overall study findings and caveats: Spike-specific TCR breadth and depth were elevated following two AZD1222 doses. Dominant CD4 TCR responses targeted spike regions 160-218 and 743-854. Reports indicate that nearly half of spike-specific TCRs are directed at unmutated variant regions.

On this clone: Its antigen is still unknown.

Assay: immunoSEQ multiplex PCR; the TCRdb copy retains only in-frame clones and omits some. Among approximately 150,000 clones, 87% were seen once, and the ten largest hold less than 3%. The receptor was isolated from an adult in good health. The sequenced sample was peripheral blood, obtained on day 0 of AZD1222 vaccination.

CDR3 nucleotides: TGTGCCAGCATAAACCGGACAGGGCATGGCTACACCTTC. It codes for CASINRTGHGYTF. The chain couples TRBV12-3 or TRBV12-4 to TRBJ1-2, with TRBD1 identical over 8 bases. V was pared by 7 bases and J by 6 bases, with 7 bases of the junction left unmatched. The CDR3 is made up of 13 amino acids.